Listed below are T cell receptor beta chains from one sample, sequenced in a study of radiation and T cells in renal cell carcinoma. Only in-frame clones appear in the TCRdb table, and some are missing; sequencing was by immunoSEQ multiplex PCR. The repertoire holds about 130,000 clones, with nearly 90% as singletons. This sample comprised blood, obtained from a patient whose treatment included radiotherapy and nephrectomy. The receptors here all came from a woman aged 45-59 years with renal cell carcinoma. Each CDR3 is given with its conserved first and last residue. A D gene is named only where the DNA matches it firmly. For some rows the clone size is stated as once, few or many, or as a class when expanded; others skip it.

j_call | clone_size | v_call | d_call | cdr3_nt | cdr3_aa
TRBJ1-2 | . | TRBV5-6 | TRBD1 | TGTGCCAGCAGTTTCGTTACAGGGGGCAGGTATGGCTACACCTTC | CASSFVTGGRYGYTF
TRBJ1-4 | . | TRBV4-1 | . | TGCGCCAGCAGCCAGCAACAGGGCGGAAGAAATGAAAAACTGTTTTTT | CASSQQQGGRNEKLFF
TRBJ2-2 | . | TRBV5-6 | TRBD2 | TGTGCCAGCAGCTCCGGGACTAGCGGATTCACCGGGGAGCTGTTTTTT | CASSSGTSGFTGELFF
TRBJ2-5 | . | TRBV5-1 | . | TGCGCCAGCAGCCTCCAAGAGACCCAGTACTTC | CASSLQETQYF
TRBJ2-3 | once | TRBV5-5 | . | TGTGCCAGCAGCCCAGGACAGCCCTACGTGGATACGCAGTATTTT | CASSPGQPYVDTQYF
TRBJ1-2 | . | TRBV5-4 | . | TGTGCCAGCAGCTTTCCCGCCGGGGTGGGCTACACCTTC | CASSFPAGVGYTF
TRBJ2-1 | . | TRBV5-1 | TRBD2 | TGCGCCAGCAGCTTGGAGCTAGCGGGGGGGTACAATGAGCAGTTCTTC | CASSLELAGGYNEQFF
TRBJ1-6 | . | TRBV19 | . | TGTGCCAGTAGTATTCCAGGGTTGGATTCACCCCTCCACTTT | CASSIPGLDSPLHF
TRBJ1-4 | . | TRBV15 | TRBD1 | TGTGCCACCAGCAGAGGGGGAGGGGGCGTTGGAGCTAATGAAAAACTGTTTTTT | CATSRGGGGVGANEKLFF
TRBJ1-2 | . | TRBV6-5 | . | TGTGCCAGCAGTCCCGAGAGGACTACGAATGGCTACACCTTC | CASSPERTTNGYTF
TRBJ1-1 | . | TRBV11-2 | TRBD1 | TGTGCCAGCAGCACAGGGGGAGGCACTGAAGCTTTCTTT | CASSTGGGTEAFF
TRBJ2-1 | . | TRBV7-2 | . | TGTGCCAGCAGCTCACAGGTGTACAATGAGCAGTTCTTC | CASSSQVYNEQFF
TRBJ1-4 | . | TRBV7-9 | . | TGTGCCAGCAGCTTAGTGTCAGGGAATGAAAAACTGTTTTTT | CASSLVSGNEKLFF
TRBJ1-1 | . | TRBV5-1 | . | TGCGCCAGCAGCTTGGGGTTTGGTACAGGACGACCTAAAAGTGGTGAAGCTTTCTTT | CASSLGFGTGRPKSGEAFF
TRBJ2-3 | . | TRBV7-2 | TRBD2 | TGTGCCAGCAGCACTAGCGGAAGCACAGATACGCAGTATTTT | CASSTSGSTDTQYF
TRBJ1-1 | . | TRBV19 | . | TGTGCCAGTAGTAGCTGGACAGCATCGAACACTGAAGCTTTCTTT | CASSSWTASNTEAFF
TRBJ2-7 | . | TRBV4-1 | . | TGCGCCAGCAGCCAAGACGCGTCCTACGAGCAGTACTTC | CASSQDASYEQYF
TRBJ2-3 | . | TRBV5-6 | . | TGTGCCAGCAGCTCGGACACAGATACGCAGTATTTT | CASSSDTDTQYF
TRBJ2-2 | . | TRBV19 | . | TGTGCCAGTAGTGGCCTTATTACAGATACGAACACCGGGGAGCTGTTTTTT | CASSGLITDTNTGELFF
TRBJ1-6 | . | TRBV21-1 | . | TGTGCCAGCAGCTTCCGGGACTCCAAGAGCTCCTATAATTCACCCCTCCACTTT | CASSFRDSKSSYNSPLHF
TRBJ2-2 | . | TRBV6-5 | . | TGTGCCAGCAGTTCGTGGACAGCTAACACCGGGGAGCTGTTTTTT | CASSSWTANTGELFF
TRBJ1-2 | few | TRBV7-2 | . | TGTGCCAGCATCCAAAACCCGGGGAACTATGGCTACACCTTC | CASIQNPGNYGYTF
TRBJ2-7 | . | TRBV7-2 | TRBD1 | TGTGCCAGCAGCTCGGACAGGGGGGGGTACGAGCAGTACTTC | CASSSDRGGYEQYF
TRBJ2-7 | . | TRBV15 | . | TGTGCCACCAGCAGGCGGGATACCCCCCTCGAGCAGTACTTC | CATSRRDTPLEQYF
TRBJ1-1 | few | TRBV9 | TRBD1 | TGTGCCAGCAGTCGACAGGGGGCAGGGACTGAAGCTTTCTTT | CASSRQGAGTEAFF
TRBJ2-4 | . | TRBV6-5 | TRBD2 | TGTGCCAGCACTCGGGCCGGGGGGAACATTCAGTACTTC | CASTRAGGNIQYF
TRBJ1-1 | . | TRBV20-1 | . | TGCAGTGCTATTGGGAACACTGAAGCTTTCTTT | CSAIGNTEAFF
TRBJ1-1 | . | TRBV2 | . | TGTGCCAGCAATCATGGGGAGAGGAACACTGAAGCTTTCTTT | CASNHGERNTEAFF
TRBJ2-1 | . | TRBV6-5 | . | TGTGCCAGCAGTTACCTGGGGTCCTTCTACAATGAGCAGTTCTTC | CASSYLGSFYNEQFF
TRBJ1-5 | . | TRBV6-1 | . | TGTGCCAGCAGTGAAGCTCCACCCTCGGCCCAGCATTTT | CASSEAPPSAQHF
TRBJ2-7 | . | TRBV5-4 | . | TGTGCCAGCAGCAAGGAGGGACAGAGGATCTACGAGCAGTACTTC | CASSKEGQRIYEQYF
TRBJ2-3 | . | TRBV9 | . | TGTGCCAGCAGCGTAGGGTCGGATGACACAGATACGCAGTATTTT | CASSVGSDDTDTQYF
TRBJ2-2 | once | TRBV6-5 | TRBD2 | TGTGCCAGCAGTCGAAGCGGGGGGGCCCCCGGGGAGCTGTTTTTT | CASSRSGGAPGELFF
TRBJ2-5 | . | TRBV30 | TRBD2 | TGTGCCTGGACTCTCGGGACTAGCGGTGAGCGGGCCCAGTACTTC | CAWTLGTSGERAQYF
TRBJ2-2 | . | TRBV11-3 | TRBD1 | TGTGCCAGCAGCTTAGGTGGGACAGGGGCCGGGGAGCTGTTTTTT | CASSLGGTGAGELFF